This T cell receptor beta chain was identified during a study of T cell responses to AZD1222 COVID-19 vaccine. Notes on the study in general: Among those given AZD1222, only six or seven were seropositive at baseline.

Data came from immunoSEQ multiplex PCR; TCRdb stores just in-frame clones and leaves some out. The table has approximately 110,000 clones, 80% to 90% seen once; the top ten hold around 4%. Second-dose recipients at about 4 or about 12 weeks were treated as one pooled group. Concerning this clone: As yet, its antigen is unknown.

Germline V lookup: CDR1 SNHLY, CDR2 FYNNEI. The germline V and J ends were trimmed by 5 bases and 2 bases, with 9 bases remaining between them. The CDR3 sequence is 13 residues long. The clonotype originates from an adult who received the AZD1222 COVID-19 vaccine. The sample consisted of peripheral blood, taken 28 days after the second AZD1222 dose. The chain joins TRBV2 to TRBJ1-2; D call uncertain. The CDR3, as DNA: TGTGCCAGCAGTCCGACCGAGAACTATGGCTACACCTTC. Translating it yields CASSPTENYGYTF. The full variable domain, rest sourced from reference TRBV2 and TRBJ1-2, is EPEVTQTPSHQVTQMGQEVILRCVPISNHLYFYWYRQILGQKVEFLVSFYNNEISEKSEIFDDQFSVERPDGSNFTLKIRSTKLEDSAMYFCASSPTENYGYTFGSGTRLTVV.